The clone carrying this T cell receptor (beta chain) was detected once. The CDR3 is 17 residues long. V lost 0 bases and J lost 5; bases outside the gene matches: 11. The V gene's germline CDR1 is MNHEY and CDR2 SMNVEV (reference sequence). This entry is derived from a study of T cell responses to AZD1222 COVID-19 vaccine. Produced via immunoSEQ multiplex PCR; TCRdb's table is partial and in-frame only. The table includes under 200,000 clones, 85% to 90% detected once. The material sequenced was peripheral blood, taken on day 0 of AZD1222 vaccination. The clonotype originates from an adult in good health. The chain employs TRBV27 and TRBJ1-1, with 8 bases lining up with TRBD1. The CDR3 here is CASSLSKVARGRTEAFF. CDR3 nucleotide sequence: TGTGCCAGCAGTTTATCGAAGGTCGCCAGGGGGCGAACTGAAGCTTTCTTT.